The T cell receptor beta chain described here comes from a study of cytomegalovirus exposure and HLA in healthy donors. Study as a whole: Earlier, 95 million to 140 million unique TCR beta sequences were recovered from roughly 200 million T cells by an analysis.

Vbeta (60) and Jbeta (13) primers were used in the PCR. TCRdb keeps only in-frame clones here, not all; method: immunoSEQ multiplex PCR. This repertoire shows 150,000 to 160,000 clones, about 85% found once; its top ten account for 2% to 2.5%. Nominal health characterized the donors when sampled, though unrecorded immune exposures were likely. A word on this clone: Its antigen remains unidentified.

Study-level findings and limits: As a later analysis revealed, the rate of TCR association differed by HLA locus, with DRB1 most and HLA-C fewest.

Germline values: CDR1 SGHRS, CDR2 YFSETQ. Trimming cost V 3 bases and J 5 bases; bases outside gene matches: 7. The CDR3 spans 14 residues. Sequenced sample: PBMCs. This chain connects TRBV5-1 to TRBJ2-5, with TRBD1 identical over 7 bases. This TCR came from a woman under 30 in good health and CMV-seronegative. CDR3 sequence (DNA): TGCGCCAGCAGCTCGGCTGACAGGGTGGAGACCCAGTACTTC. This sequence encodes CASSSADRVETQYF.